The entry below gives a single TCR beta chain sequence along with its context. TCRdb's copy holds only in-frame clones and misses some; the assay was immunoSEQ multiplex PCR. The table lists about 270,000 clones, less than 90% of them singletons, with roughly 12% in the top ten. These data belong to a study of blood T cell repertoires in COVID-19. The CDR3 runs 15 residues. The V end lost 0 bases, the J end lost 3 bases, and 10 bases lay between the germline ends. Germline V gene sequence: CDR1 SGHKS, CDR2 YYEKEE (reference sequence). This sequence originates from a woman aged 25-40 years with COVID-19, enrolled during active disease. Sequencing input: peripheral blood. V usage is TRBV5-5 and J usage is TRBJ2-1; D gene ambiguous. CDR3 DNA: TGTGCCAGCAGCTTGGGAGGCGTCCTCTACAATGAGCAGTTCTTC. It is translated as CASSLGGVLYNEQFF. Filled out from reference TRBV5-5 and TRBJ2-1, the complete variable domain reads DAGVTQSPTHLIKTRGQQVTLRCSPISGHKSVSWYQQVLGQGPQFIFQYYEKEERGRGNFPDRFSARQFPNYSSELNVNALLLGDSALYLCASSLGGVLYNEQFFGPGTRLTVL.